This TCR beta chain was recovered during a study of T-cell memory formation after mild COVID-19. MiXCR, applied by TCRdb to the 5' RACE reads, yields one record per CDR3 protein. Among 30,000 to 45,000 distinct CDR3 sequences listed, approximately 10% were seen once. The CDR3 extends over 15 amino acids. Per the germline V gene, CDR1 is MDHEN and CDR2 is SYDVKM. This clonotype was counted a single time. The receptor was derived from a man aged 18-30 years who had mild COVID-19 (a few samples of this study predate the infection). Cell type and time point are not known. The chain joins TRBV28 to TRBJ2-7; D uncertain. Sample: PBMCs or a T cell subset sorted from them (not recorded which). The CDR3 coding sequence is TGTGCCAGCAGTCAAGGGCATCCTCTCTCCTACGAGAAGTACGTC. Amino acids: CASSQGHPLSYEKYV.